This T cell receptor (beta chain) was sequenced in a study of blood T cells in healthy people across ages. At least 5.5 micrograms of total RNA were extracted per sample. A second roughly 6 to 11 cycle PCR used barcoded and J-beta primers. Every molecule of cDNA carried a tag from a template-switch adaptor with 12 random nucleotides. No fewer than 3 million CDR3-containing paired-end reads came from each sample. TCRdb reprocessed the 5' RACE reads via MiXCR and lists one record per CDR3 protein. Of over 600,000 distinct CDR3 sequences in the sample, approximately 60% were seen once. With 3 bases removed from V and 13 bases from J, the gap between germline ends came to 17 bases. Germline CDR1 is DFQATT and CDR2 is SNEGSKA (reference sequence). This CDR3 has 12 residues.

The receptor was isolated from a man aged 35-49 years in good health. Sequencing was performed on blood. The V gene is TRBV20-1, the J gene TRBJ2-3; TRBD1 or TRBD2 may be the D gene (5 bases each). The CDR3 here is CSARAGRVPEYF. CDR3 nucleotide sequence: TGCAGTGCTAGGGCGGGCAGGGTTCCCGAGTATTTT.